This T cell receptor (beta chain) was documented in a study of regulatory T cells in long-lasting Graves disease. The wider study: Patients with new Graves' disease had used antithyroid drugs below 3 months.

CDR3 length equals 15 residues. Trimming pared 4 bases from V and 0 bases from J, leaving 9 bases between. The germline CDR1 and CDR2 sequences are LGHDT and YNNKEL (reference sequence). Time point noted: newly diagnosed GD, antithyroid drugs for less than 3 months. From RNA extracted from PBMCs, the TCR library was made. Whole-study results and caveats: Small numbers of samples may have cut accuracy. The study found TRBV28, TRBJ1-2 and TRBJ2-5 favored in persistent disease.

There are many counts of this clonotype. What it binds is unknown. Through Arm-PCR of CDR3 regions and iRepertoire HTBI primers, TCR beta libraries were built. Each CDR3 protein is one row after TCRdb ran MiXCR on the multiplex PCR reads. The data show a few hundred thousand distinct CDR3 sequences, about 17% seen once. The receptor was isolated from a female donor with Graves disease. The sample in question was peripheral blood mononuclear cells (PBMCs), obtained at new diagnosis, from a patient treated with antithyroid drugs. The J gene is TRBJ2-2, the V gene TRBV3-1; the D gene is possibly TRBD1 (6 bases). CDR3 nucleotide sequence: TGTGCCAGCAGCCGGACAGTTACGAACACCGGGGAGCTGTTTTTT. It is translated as CASSRTVTNTGELFF. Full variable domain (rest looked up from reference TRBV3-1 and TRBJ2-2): DTAVSQTPKYLVTQMGNDKSIKCEQNLGHDTMYWYKQDSKKFLKIMFSYNNKELIINETVPNRFSPKSPDKAHLNLHINSLELGDSAVYFCASSRTVTNTGELFFGEGSRLTVL.